The text below deals with one TCR beta chain. The target antigen is unknown. This specimen belongs to a study of identical twins. General study points: Modeled out-of-frame TCR alpha sharing in monozygotic twins fell below observed levels. Out-of-frame alpha sequences common to twins were enriched for low generation probability. Abundant cord blood beta clonotypes carried fewer insertions; memory repertoires showed none.

TCRdb analysed the 5' RACE reads with MiXCR anew, one entry per CDR3 protein. The sample includes roughly 1,500,000 distinct CDR3 sequences, roughly 35% of them seen just once. This CDR3 is built from 13 residues. Per germline, CDR1 SEHNR and CDR2 FQNEAQ (reference sequence). This chain links TRBV7-9 with TRBJ2-5; D perhaps matches TRBD1 (7 bases). TRBJ2-7 explains the end of the DNA better; the J call may be wrong. The sample comprised cord blood. The sequence derives from a newborn girl in good health. CDR3 residues: CASMPGGPYEQYF. CDR3 DNA sequence: TGTGCCAGCATGCCAGGGGGGCCGTACGAGCAGTACTTC.